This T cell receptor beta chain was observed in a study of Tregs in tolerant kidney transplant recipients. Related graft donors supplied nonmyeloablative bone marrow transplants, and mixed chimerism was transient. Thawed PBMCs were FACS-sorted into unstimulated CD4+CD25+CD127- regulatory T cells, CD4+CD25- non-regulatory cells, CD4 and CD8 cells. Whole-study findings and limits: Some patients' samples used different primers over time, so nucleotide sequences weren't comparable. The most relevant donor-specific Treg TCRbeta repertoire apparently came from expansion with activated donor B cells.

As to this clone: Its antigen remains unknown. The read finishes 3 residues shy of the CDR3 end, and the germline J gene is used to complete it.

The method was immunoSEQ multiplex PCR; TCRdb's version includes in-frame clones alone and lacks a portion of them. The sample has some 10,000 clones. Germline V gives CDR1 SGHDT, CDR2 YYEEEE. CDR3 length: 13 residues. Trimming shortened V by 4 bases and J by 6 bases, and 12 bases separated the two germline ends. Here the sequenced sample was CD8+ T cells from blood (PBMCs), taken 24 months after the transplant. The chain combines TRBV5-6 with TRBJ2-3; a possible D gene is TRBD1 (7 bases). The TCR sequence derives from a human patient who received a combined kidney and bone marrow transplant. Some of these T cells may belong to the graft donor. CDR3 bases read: TGTGCCAGCAGCATGGCAGGGGGGGATACG. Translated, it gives CASSMAGGDT. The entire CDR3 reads CASSMAGGDTQYF.